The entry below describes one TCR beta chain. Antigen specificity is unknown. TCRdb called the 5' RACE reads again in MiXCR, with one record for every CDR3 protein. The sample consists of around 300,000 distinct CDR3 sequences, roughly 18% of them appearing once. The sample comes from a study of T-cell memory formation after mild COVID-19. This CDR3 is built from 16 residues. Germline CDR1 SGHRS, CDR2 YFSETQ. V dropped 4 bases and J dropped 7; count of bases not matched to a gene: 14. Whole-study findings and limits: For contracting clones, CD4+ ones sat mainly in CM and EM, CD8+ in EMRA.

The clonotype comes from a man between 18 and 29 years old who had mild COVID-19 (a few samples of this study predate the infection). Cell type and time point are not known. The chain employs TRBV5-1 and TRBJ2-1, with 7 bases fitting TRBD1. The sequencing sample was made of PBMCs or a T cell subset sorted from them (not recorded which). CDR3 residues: CASSGQARQRGNEQFF. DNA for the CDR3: TGCGCCAGCAGCGGACAGGCCCGACAGCGAGGGAATGAGCAGTTCTTC.